This T cell receptor (beta chain) appears in the sequencing data of a study of blood T cell repertoires in COVID-19 (dated by TCRdb to 2019 to 2021). Context from the whole study: The collaborator samples originated in the United States, Italy and Spain and spanned the acute and convalescent phases of COVID-19. The material from the prospective study consisted of cDNA or gDNA derived from T cells, B-cell-depleted T cells, or PBMCs. Deeply sampled blood TCRbeta repertoires from subjects exposed to, actively infected with, or recovered from COVID-19 were included in the dataset. The repertoires were made available in a free public database intended to serve as a resource for research on the immune response to SARS-CoV-2. The samples were drawn from two sources: the first 160 participants of the ongoing ImmuneRACE study, and 1,254 subjects contributed by 6 global collaborators. A de-identified subject ID, COVID-19 status, age in years and sex were almost always included in the sample metadata. Where available, HLA class I and class II types were obtained from metadata supplied by the sample provider rather than from assay-based typing. What the work shows at the level of the full study, not this receptor alone: The amount of clinical and demographic metadata varied by source and participant and was provided uncurated.

As concerns this clone: Its antigen remains undetermined. No base quality values were provided; no much bigger clone lies one nucleotide off.

TCRbeta CDR3 regions were amplified from genomic DNA using the immunoSEQ Assay, a bias-controlled multiplex PCR. In the authors' own workflow: Within the assay, amplification of reference gene primers was used to estimate how many nucleated cells each sample contained. To quantify the absolute abundance of each unique TCRbeta CDR3 rearrangement, sequence reads were collapsed and filtered. Productive Simpson clonality was computed per sample as the square root of Simpson's diversity index over productive rearrangements. The table comes from immuneACCESS by way of TCRdb, which keeps in-frame sequences with V and J called. Part of the clones is missing from these tables; in studies checked, under half for an unresolved V gene and the rest for unknown reasons. That table supplies the V and J calls and clone size; D and trimming were determined from the DNA. The table for this sample lists some 250,000 clones; around 80% of them were counted only once. The ten largest account for 8.5% to 10% of the sample.

Collaborating institutions collected whole blood in K2EDTA tubes following their own protocols. For TCRbeta analysis, collaborators shipped samples in one of three forms: frozen whole blood, isolated PBMCs, or DNA extracted from either of those sample types. V and J are truncated by 3 bases and 0 bases respectively, leaving an intervening sequence of 6 bases. As encoded in the germline V gene, CDR1 is MGHRA while CDR2 is YSYEKL. Inclusive of the bounding cysteine and phenylalanine, the CDR3 is 14 residues long. Only the CDR3 portion is preserved as DNA: 42 bases, with reading frame beginning at the first base.

The receptor was isolated from a man in his forties with active or convalescent COVID-19. The sequenced material came from peripheral blood. The chain is made from TRBV4-1 and TRBJ1-5; no confident D gene assignment can be made. The DNA is TGCGCCAGCAGCCACGGCGGTAGCAATCAGCCCCAGCATTTT. Translated, it reads CASSHGGSNQPQHF.